A single sample is the source of the 29 T cell receptor beta chains below, sequenced in a study of T-cell memory formation after mild COVID-19 (dated by TCRdb to the early 2020s). Library preparation used 5' RACE. The data were produced on an Illumina NovaSeq 6000. TCRdb redid the processing of the public reads, applying fastp at Q25 and MiXCR, and retained in-frame beta chains. When rows share a CDR3 protein, they turn into one entry using the most common DNA and genes. The sample table holds some 150,000 distinct CDR3 sequences, of which under 7% were seen once. Of the sample, about 1.9% is held by the ten largest clones. Sequences were obtained from PBMCs or a T cell subset sorted from them (not recorded which). These receptors were taken from an adult woman who had mild COVID-19 (a few samples of this study predate the infection). The sample titles of this study are shuffled in the database, so cell type and time point are left out; the donor was told from shared clones.

This clonotype appeared many times. The gene calls are TRBV5-1 and TRBJ2-7, with 7 positions matching TRBD1. CDR1 and CDR2 from the germline V gene are SGHRS and YFSETQ. Trimming took 4 bases from V and 4 from J; bases not matched to a gene: 11. This CDR3 is 15 amino acids long. The CDR3 DNA reads TGCGCCAGCAGCCTTCGACAGGGTGGAGCATACGAGCAGTACTTC. This codes for CASSLRQGGAYEQYF.

This clonotype came up a few times. The chain carries TRBV12-3 or TRBV12-4 and TRBJ2-1, with 7 positions matching TRBD2. V lost 6 bases to trimming and J lost 2 bases; unmatched junction nucleotides: 4. The CDR3 sequence is 14 residues long. The CDR3 sequence is CASRYGGTYNEQFF. Written as DNA, the CDR3 is TGTGCCAGCAGATACGGGGGGACCTACAATGAGCAGTTCTTC.

This clonotype was found many times. The chain joins TRBV12-3 or TRBV12-4 to TRBJ2-7; no firm D call. The CDR3 has 12 amino acids. V was cut by 4 bases and J by 5 bases, with 9 bases left in between. The CDR3 spells CASSSRFDEQYF. The CDR3, as DNA: TGTGCCAGCAGTTCGAGGTTCGACGAGCAGTACTTC.

Many counts were recorded for this clonotype. This chain links TRBV29-1 with TRBJ1-5, with D possibly TRBD1 on 5 matching bases. V was shortened by 4 bases and J by 8 bases, with 15 bases between the two germline ends. The CDR3 runs 13 residues. Per the germline V gene, CDR1 is SQVTM and CDR2 is ANQGSEA. This chain's CDR3 is CSVVRDAGEPQHF. CDR3 in DNA: TGCAGCGTTGTAAGGGACGCCGGAGAGCCCCAGCATTTT.

In its sample, this clonotype was seen a few times. The rearrangement uses TRBV20-1 and TRBJ2-1, with TRBD2 matching over 9 bases. The CDR3 has 19 amino acids. The germline V gene has CDR1 DFQATT and CDR2 SNEGSKA (reference sequence). V shed 6 bases, J shed 3 bases, and the junction held 21 bases outside the gene matches. CDR3: CSAEGGGQVGAGGYNEQFF. Written as DNA, the CDR3 is TGCAGTGCCGAGGGAGGTGGGCAGGTTGGAGCGGGAGGCTACAATGAGCAGTTCTTC.

The chain carries TRBV7-8 and TRBJ2-5; D possibly corresponds to TRBD1 (7 bases). The CDR3 is 13 amino acids. Germline loops: CDR1 SGHVS, CDR2 FQNEAQ. CDR3 region: CGSAGQSKQTQYF. The DNA for the CDR3 is TGTGGCAGTGCGGGACAGTCCAAGCAGACCCAGTACTTC.

This sequence joins TRBV4-3 and TRBJ2-1; TRBD2 matches 10 bases. The CDR3 sequence is 17 residues long. CDR1 and CDR2 from the germline V gene are LGHNA and YSLEER. Germline trimming cut 0 bases from V and 0 bases from J; bases unmatched to any gene: 2. The CDR3 DNA reads as TGCGCCAGCAGCCAAGATCCTAGCGGGAGCTCCTACAATGAGCAGTTCTTC. Translation gives CASSQDPSGSSYNEQFF.

The gene calls are TRBV30 and TRBJ2-5; the D gene could be TRBD1 or TRBD2 (5 bases each). The germline gives CDR1 GTSNPN, CDR2 SVGIG (reference sequence). Trimming left V 2 bases short and J 5 bases short, with 15 bases between. There are 14 residues in the CDR3. The CDR3 DNA sequence: TGTGCCTGGAGTTGGGACGGTTTGGGGGAGACCCAGTACTTC. Amino acids: CAWSWDGLGETQYF.

This clonotype was detected a few times. The chain employs TRBV5-1 and TRBJ1-5; 7 bases line up with TRBD1. Germline CDR1 SGHRS, CDR2 YFSETQ. Trimming removed 0 bases from V and 2 bases from J; junction bases left unmatched: 2. The CDR3 runs to 15 residues. The CDR3 DNA sequence: TGCGCCAGCAGCTTGGATGGACAGGGCAATCAGCCCCAGCATTTT. This codes for CASSLDGQGNQPQHF.

The chain has TRBV30 and TRBJ1-6; D unclear. V gave up 5 bases and J gave up 2 bases, with 10 bases separating them. The germline V gene encodes CDR1 GTSNPN and CDR2 SVGIG (reference sequence). CDR3 length: 14 residues. CDR3 sequence: CAWATATYNSPLHF. The CDR3, as DNA: TGTGCCTGGGCAACTGCAACCTATAATTCACCCCTCCACTTT.

This clonotype was seen repeatedly, ten times or more. The gene calls are TRBV7-2 and TRBJ1-5, with 9 bases lining up with TRBD1. The CDR3 covers 16 residues. V shed 0 bases and J 3 bases; nucleotides not matched to a gene: 3. CDR1 and CDR2 (germline): SGHTA, FQGNSA. CDR3: CASSLAGQGINQPQHF. Written as DNA, the CDR3 is TGTGCCAGCAGCTTAGCGGGACAGGGTATCAATCAGCCCCAGCATTTT.

The V gene is TRBV25-1, the J gene TRBJ2-1; 7 positions match TRBD1. Germline loops: CDR1 MGHDK, CDR2 SYGVNS. The V segment lost 0 bases and the J segment 13 bases; nucleotides outside the gene matches: 6. CDR3 length: 13 amino acids. The CDR3 spells CASSEYRQGTQFF. DNA of the CDR3: TGTGCCAGCAGTGAATACCGACAGGGAACACAGTTCTTC.

This clonotype was recorded many times. This chain connects TRBV6-6 to TRBJ2-7, with 8 bases that match TRBD2. This CDR3 spans 13 amino acids. V gave up 7 bases and J gave up 4 bases; unmatched junction bases: 6. Germline values: CDR1 MNHNY, CDR2 SVGAGI (reference sequence). CDR3 nucleotide sequence: TGTGCCAGCATGCGCGGGGGGATATACGAGCAGTACTTC. Translated, it gives CASMRGGIYEQYF.

This clonotype turned up a few times. The chain is built from TRBV9 and TRBJ2-7, with D hard to call. The CDR3 is 15 residues long. V dropped 4 bases and J dropped 2 bases, with 16 bases sitting between them. Looked up from germline, CDR1 is SGDLS and CDR2 is YYNGEE. CDR3 sequence reads: CASSPRPLGTYEQYF. The CDR3 DNA reads TGTGCCAGCAGCCCTAGACCGCTGGGAACCTACGAGCAGTACTTC.

This clonotype has only a few counts. The V and J genes are TRBV11-2 and TRBJ1-5; the D gene is possibly TRBD1 (5 bases). This CDR3 has 14 amino acids. The V gene's germline CDR1 is SGHAT and CDR2 FQNNGV. Trimming left V 5 bases short and J 6 bases short, with 14 bases between. The CDR3 region has the DNA TGTGCCAGCAGCATAGCGACAGAGGCTCAGCCCCAGCATTTT. The encoded protein is CASSIATEAQPQHF. The full variable domain, rest sourced from reference TRBV11-2 and TRBJ1-5, is EAGVAQSPRYKIIEKRQSVAFWCNPISGHATLYWYQQILGQGPKLLIQFQNNGVVDDSQLPKDRFSAERLKGVDSTLKIQPAKLEDSAVYLCASSIATEAQPQHFGDGTRLSIL.

This clonotype was recorded at least ten times. The V call is TRBV7-8, the J call TRBJ2-2; no firm D call. The CDR3 runs 17 residues. Germline V gene lookup returns CDR1 SGHVS and CDR2 FQNEAQ. Trimming removed 1 base at V and 6 bases at J, with 18 bases between. CDR3 sequence (DNA): TGTGCCAGCAGCTTAGGTCGTATCGCCACTACGCCCGGGGAGCTGTTTTTT. It is translated as CASSLGRIATTPGELFF.

In this sample, this clonotype turned up many times. The J gene is TRBJ1-3, the V gene TRBV27, with D tentatively TRBD1 (5 bases). This CDR3 contains 15 residues. Trimming left V 5 bases short and J 0 bases short, with 11 bases between. Germline V gene data show CDR1 as MNHEY and CDR2 as SMNVEV (reference sequence). The chain's CDR3 is CASSRGGSSGNTIYF. DNA of the CDR3: TGTGCCAGCAGTCGTGGGGGGAGCTCTGGAAACACCATATATTTT.

The chain recombines TRBV6-5 with TRBJ1-1; 10 positions match TRBD1. J lost 0 bases, V lost 0 bases, and 7 bases had no gene match. The CDR3 has 18 amino acids. CDR1 and CDR2 (germline): MNHEY, SVGAGI. The CDR3 DNA reads as TGTGCCAGCAGTTACTCACAGGACAGGGGGGTCCTGAACACTGAAGCTTTCTTT. Translated: CASSYSQDRGVLNTEAFF.

The chain carries TRBV18 and TRBJ1-1; D is uncertain. Per the germline V gene, CDR1 is KGHSH and CDR2 is LQKENI. The CDR3 loop spans 13 amino acids. Trimming took 0 bases from V and 1 from J, leaving 3 bases between them. In DNA, the CDR3 is TGTGCCAGCTCACCACCCACGAACACTGAAGCTTTCTTT. Protein sequence: CASSPPTNTEAFF. Based on the CDR3 plus reference TRBV18 and TRBJ1-1, the full variable domain is NAGVMQNPRHLVRRRGQEARLRCSPMKGHSHVYWYRQLPEEGLKFMVYLQKENIIDESGMPKERFSAEFPKEGPSILRIQQVVRGDSAAYFCASSPPTNTEAFFGQGTRLTVV.

V is TRBV2 and J is TRBJ2-2; TRBD2 matches 8 bases. This CDR3 comprises 14 residues. From germline, CDR1 is SNHLY and CDR2 FYNNEI. The trim removed 8 bases at V and 0 bases at J, leaving 2 bases unmatched. Written as DNA, the CDR3 is TGTGCCAGCCTTAGCGGGACGAACACCGGGGAGCTGTTTTTT. Translation: CASLSGTNTGELFF. The complete variable domain, with remaining parts taken from reference TRBV2 and TRBJ2-2, reads EPEVTQTPSHQVTQMGQEVILRCVPISNHLYFYWYRQILGQKVEFLVSFYNNEISEKSEIFDDQFSVERPDGSNFTLKIRSTKLEDSAMYFCASLSGTNTGELFFGEGSRLTVL.

This clonotype has ten or more counts. The rearrangement links TRBV6-6 to TRBJ2-1, with TRBD2 identical over 9 bases. The CDR3 is 13 amino acids. The germline CDR1 and CDR2 sequences are MNHNY and SVGAGI (reference sequence). The CDR3 protein is CATLAGASNEQFF. The CDR3 DNA reads TGTGCGACTTTAGCGGGAGCGTCTAATGAGCAGTTCTTC.

The chain has TRBV20-1 and TRBJ1-2; D remains unclear. V dropped 6 bases and J dropped 5 bases, with 13 bases sitting between them. This CDR3 is built from 12 residues. Germline CDR1 reads DFQATT; CDR2 reads SNEGSKA (reference sequence). The CDR3 is CSAHTYGYGYTF. The CDR3 DNA follows: TGCAGTGCCCATACCTACGGGTATGGCTACACCTTC.

This clonotype was seen a few times. V usage is TRBV24-1 and J usage is TRBJ2-2, with 12 bases fitting TRBD1. Trimming took 4 bases from V and 4 from J; bases not matched to a gene: 9. This CDR3 spans 18 amino acids. Germline CDR1 is KGHDR and CDR2 is SFDVKD. CDR3 amino acids: CATSDPVGQGAGTGELFF. CDR3 nucleotide sequence: TGTGCCACCAGTGACCCCGTGGGACAGGGGGCCGGCACCGGGGAGCTGTTTTTT.

The chain is built from TRBV12-3 or TRBV12-4 and TRBJ1-2; no reliable D call. CDR3 length: 14 residues. Trimming stripped 7 bases from V and 5 bases from J, with 17 bases between. The CDR3 nucleotides read TGTGCCAGCACCGCGCGGGTGATGGGGTATGGCTACACCTTC. This encodes CASTARVMGYGYTF.

This clonotype was picked up many times. The chain employs TRBV6-6 and TRBJ2-5, with TRBD1 as a possible D gene (6 bases). Germline CDR1 reads MNHNY; CDR2 reads SVGAGI (reference sequence). With 0 bases removed from V and 2 bases from J, the gap between germline ends came to 7 bases. CDR3 size: 14 residues. DNA of the CDR3: TGTGCCAGCAGTTACTCGACAGGTCAAGAGACCCAGTACTTC. It yields the protein CASSYSTGQETQYF.

V gene TRBV4-3 combines with J gene TRBJ2-1; 7 bases are a match to TRBD2. The V and J ends lost 1 base and 7 bases, in that order; junction bases with no gene match: 13. The CDR3 is 17 residues long. Germline V gene sequence: CDR1 LGHNA, CDR2 YSLEER. The CDR3: CASSQGRNGTTINEQFF. CDR3 DNA sequence: TGCGCCAGCAGCCAAGGTCGCAACGGGACTACCATTAATGAGCAGTTCTTC.

The rearrangement uses TRBV29-1 and TRBJ2-1; 8 nucleotides match TRBD2. J lost 4 bases, V lost 0 bases, and 8 bases had no gene match. This CDR3 region has 16 residues. Germline V gene data show CDR1 as SQVTM and CDR2 as ANQGSEA. CDR3 residues: CSVEELAGLAYNEQFF. In DNA form, the CDR3 reads TGCAGCGTTGAAGAATTAGCGGGACTCGCGTACAATGAGCAGTTCTTC.

There are a few counts of this clonotype. The chain couples TRBV20-1 to TRBJ1-1; D may be TRBD1 (5 bases). The CDR3 consists of 14 residues. The germline V gene has CDR1 DFQATT and CDR2 SNEGSKA (reference sequence). Trimming cost V 1 base and J 1 base, with 10 bases left between them. CDR3 loop: CSARGGRANTEAFF. The DNA for the CDR3 is TGCAGTGCTAGAGGGGGCAGGGCGAACACTGAAGCTTTCTTT.

This clonotype was seen many times. This sequence joins TRBV12-3 or TRBV12-4 and TRBJ2-2; the D gene is possibly TRBD1 (6 bases). Deletions cut 6 bases from V and 5 bases from J, with 10 bases between. The CDR3 is 13 residues long. CDR3: CASSPQGTGELFF. In DNA, the CDR3 is TGTGCCAGCAGCCCACAGGGAACCGGGGAGCTGTTTTTT.